The entry below describes one T cell receptor beta chain. Generated by immunoSEQ multiplex PCR, the TCRdb table keeps only in-frame clones and is missing some. Of around 58,000 clones detected, roughly four fifths appear once; the ten largest clones hold 7% to 10%. This record belongs to a study of glioma-infiltrating T cells after dendritic cell vaccination. Trimming cost V 4 bases and J 0 bases; bases outside gene matches: 4. Germline CDR1 and CDR2: SGHRS and YFSETQ. The CDR3 is 15 residues long. This clonotype originated in a human donor with glioblastoma. The chain is built from TRBV5-1 and TRBJ1-2; 9 nucleotides line up with TRBD1. The sequencing used blood, collected before dendritic cell vaccination. The CDR3 loop is CASSIRTGANYGYTF. CDR3 DNA sequence: TGCGCCAGCAGCATACGGACAGGGGCTAACTATGGCTACACCTTC.